This entry is about one TCR beta chain. As yet, its antigen is unknown. Germline values: CDR1 SGHNT, CDR2 YYREEE (reference sequence). Losses at the gene ends were 4 bases for V and 6 bases for J; bases not matched to a gene: 9. CDR3 length equals 15 residues. CD45RO/CCR7/CD25/CD127/CD95/CD27 staining was used to isolate CD4+ naive, central memory, regulatory and stem cell-like memory cells by sorting. The entry originates in a study of beta chain features in type 1 diabetes. Regarding the study as a whole: Although PCR might favor shorter templates, it would do so equally in patients and controls. Among patients with Type 1 diabetes, TCRB CDR3s were moderately but significantly shorter in every one of the four CD4+ subsets.

Expressed TCRB transcripts were sequenced because the entire RNA isolate underwent reverse transcription. An average of approximately 3.4 million reads was obtained for naive, central memory and regulatory T cell samples. Measured with immunoSEQ multiplex PCR; TCRdb has only the in-frame clones, and not every one. The sample yields fewer than 650,000 clones, 15% to 17% seen once. The TCR sequence derives from a man younger than 35 in good health. Sequencing was performed on naive CD4+ T cells from blood. The V gene is TRBV5-4, the J gene TRBJ2-3, with 9 bases lining up with TRBD1. CDR3 coding DNA: TGTGCCAGCAGCCGCCGGGACAGGGCCTCCGATACGCAGTATTTT. This codes for CASSRRDRASDTQYF.